These 7 T cell receptor beta chains came from one sample sequenced in a study of shared clonotypes between healthy human individuals. The data were produced by immunoSEQ multiplex PCR, yet TCRdb's version contains in-frame clones alone and is incomplete. Of roughly 490,000 clones in the sample, less than 80% were seen once. The sequencing sample was made of PBMCs. The receptors were sampled from a woman in her forties in good health. Some clones in this sample may be carry-over from other donors' samples.

CDR3 loop: CASSLHPVTGNGYTF. In DNA, the CDR3 is TGTGCCAGCAGTCTTCACCCCGTGACAGGGAATGGCTACACCTTC. V gene TRBV28 combines with J gene TRBJ1-2; 7 bases map to TRBD1. CDR1 is MDHEN, CDR2 SYDVKM, per germline. CDR3 size: 15 residues. After removal of 5 bases from V and 6 bases from J, the junction contained 12 bases not matched to a gene.

The chain carries TRBV7-6 and TRBJ2-7, with TRBD2 identical over 7 bases. CDR1 is SGHVS and CDR2 is FNYEAQ in the germline V gene. This CDR3 has 17 residues. J gave up 4 bases and V 1 base, and 13 bases lay outside the gene matches. In DNA form, the CDR3 reads TGTGCCAGCAGCTTAGGCGGAGGGGCGGGAGAGGGGTACGAGCAGTACTTC. Translation gives CASSLGGGAGEGYEQYF.

The CDR3 DNA is TGTGCCAGCAGCCGGGGGGCAGCCATCAACATTCAGTACTTC. Amino acid sequence: CASSRGAAINIQYF. The chain has TRBV7-8 and TRBJ2-4; D perhaps matches TRBD2 (7 bases). V shed 5 bases and J shed 7 bases, with 15 bases lying between them. From germline, CDR1 is SGHVS and CDR2 FQNEAQ. The CDR3 length is 14 residues.

The chain links TRBV19 to TRBJ1-5; D might be TRBD1 (5 bases). V lost 6 bases and J lost 5, with 14 bases in between. Germline V gene lookup returns CDR1 LNHDA and CDR2 SQIVND (reference sequence). The CDR3 runs to 14 residues. The CDR3 spells CASSTPGMDQPQHF. In nucleotides, the CDR3 is TGTGCCAGTAGCACCCCAGGGATGGATCAGCCCCAGCATTTT. Combining the CDR3 with reference TRBV19 and TRBJ1-5 gives the whole variable domain DGGITQSPKYLFRKEGQNVTLSCEQNLNHDAMYWYRQDPGQGLRLIYYSQIVNDFQKGDIAEGYSVSREKKESFPLTVTSAQKNPTAFYLCASSTPGMDQPQHFGDGTRLSIL.

The chain carries TRBV18 and TRBJ2-1, with 7 positions matching TRBD2. Germline CDR1 reads KGHSH; CDR2 reads LQKENI. V lost 3 bases and J lost 3; bases outside the gene matches: 8. This CDR3 comprises 16 residues. The CDR3 spells CASSPSPAGLYNEQFF. CDR3 nucleotide sequence: TGTGCCAGCTCACCCTCCCCAGCGGGACTCTACAATGAGCAGTTCTTC.

This chain joins TRBV5-8 and TRBJ1-4; D gene ambiguous. The ends were cut back, 3 bases at V and 7 bases at J, with 16 bases in the middle. Germline V gene sequence: CDR1 SGHTS, CDR2 YDEGEE. CDR3 length equals 15 residues. The CDR3: CASSSLGIPGEKLFF. The CDR3 nucleotides read TGTGCCAGCAGCTCCCTCGGGATACCAGGTGAAAAACTGTTTTTT.

The chain uses TRBV2 and TRBJ2-1; D is possibly TRBD2 (5 bases). CDR1 and CDR2 from the germline V gene are SNHLY and FYNNEI. V was cut by 4 bases and J by 3 bases, with 7 bases left in between. This CDR3 contains 13 residues. The CDR3 bases are TGTGCCAGCAGTGGCCGGGGCTACAATGAGCAGTTCTTC. This encodes CASSGRGYNEQFF.